These 31 T cell receptor beta chains originate from one sample sequenced in a study of blood T cell repertoires in COVID-19. Repertoires were generated with immunoSEQ multiplex PCR, while TCRdb's copy carries only in-frame clones and drops some. The sample yields about 47,000 clones, just under 90% seen once. Sequenced: peripheral blood. These receptors were obtained from an older man with active or convalescent COVID-19.

This clone was counted a few times. V and J are TRBV30 and TRBJ1-5; perhaps TRBD1 as D (6 bases). Germline CDR1 and CDR2: GTSNPN and SVGIG (reference sequence). The CDR3 has 14 amino acids. V lost 2 bases and J lost 4, with 12 bases in between. The CDR3 spells CAWSSITGNQPQHF. The CDR3 nucleotides are TGTGCCTGGAGTTCGATTACAGGGAATCAGCCCCAGCATTTT.

The chain has TRBV20-1 and TRBJ2-3, with D possibly matching TRBD2 (6 bases). V lost 2 bases and J 6 bases, leaving 6 bases between the germline ends. Germline V gene sequence: CDR1 DFQATT, CDR2 SNEGSKA (reference sequence). There are 11 residues in the CDR3. CDR3 residues: CSARLADTQYF. The CDR3 nucleotides read TGCAGTGCTAGACTAGCGGATACGCAGTATTTT.

This clone was recorded a few times. The gene calls are TRBV19 and TRBJ1-5, with D perhaps TRBD1 (6 bases). Germline CDR1 LNHDA, CDR2 SQIVND (reference sequence). The V gene lost 5 bases and the J gene lost 6 bases, with 17 bases spanning the gap. This CDR3 is 15 amino acids long. CDR3 region: CASSPPRGRGQPQHF. The CDR3, as DNA: TGTGCCAGTAGTCCCCCGCGGGGGCGCGGTCAGCCCCAGCATTTT.

The chain employs TRBV9 and TRBJ2-1, with a weak D call TRBD1 (5 bases). The CDR3 sequence is 14 residues long. Germline loops: CDR1 SGDLS, CDR2 YYNGEE. The V end lost 0 bases, the J end lost 9 bases, and 13 bases lay between the germline ends. In DNA, the CDR3 is TGTGCCAGCAGCGTAGGAACAGGATGGGGTGAGCAGTTCTTC. Translating it yields CASSVGTGWGEQFF.

The rearrangement joins TRBV30 to TRBJ2-5; possible D gene TRBD2, 5 bases. Trimming took 0 bases from V and 5 from J, leaving 13 bases between them. Germline lookup yields CDR1 GTSNPN and CDR2 SVGIG (reference sequence). This CDR3 is built from 14 residues. The CDR3 sequence is CAWSVLGTMETQYF. In DNA, the CDR3 is TGTGCCTGGAGTGTACTAGGTACTATGGAGACCCAGTACTTC.

This clone was seen once. The CDR3 protein is CASSPSEIHYEQYF. CDR3 bases: TGTGCCAGCAGTCCCTCGGAGATTCACTACGAGCAGTACTTC. This chain links TRBV6-5 with TRBJ2-7; D unresolved. The germline CDR1 and CDR2 sequences are MNHEY and SVGAGI. The CDR3 consists of 14 residues. Trimming took off 5 bases at V and 3 bases at J, with 14 bases between the two ends.

This chain uses TRBV6-1 with TRBJ1-6; 7 nucleotides match TRBD1. The CDR3 is 14 residues long. From germline, CDR1 is MNHNS and CDR2 SASEGT. Trimming removed 3 bases from V and 7 bases from J; junction bases left unmatched: 3. The CDR3 spells CASSDLQGNSPLHF. CDR3 DNA: TGTGCCAGCAGTGATCTACAGGGGAATTCACCCCTCCACTTT.

This chain connects TRBV7-8 to TRBJ1-3, with D possibly being TRBD1 (5 bases). Trimming left V 4 bases short and J 6 bases short, with 16 bases between. This CDR3 is built from 15 residues. From germline, CDR1 is SGHVS and CDR2 FQNEAQ. The CDR3 DNA reads as TGTGCCAGCAGCTCGTGGGGACTCCGAGAAAACACCATATATTTT. Translated, it gives CASSSWGLRENTIYF.

CDR3 nucleotide sequence: TGTGCCAGCAGGGGTCCCGGGCGGGCTGGAAACACCATATATTTT. Translating it yields CASRGPGRAGNTIYF. The genes are TRBV28 and TRBJ1-3; no reliable D call. V was trimmed by 6 bases and J by 2 bases, leaving 14 bases between them. CDR1 and CDR2 (germline): MDHEN, SYDVKM. The CDR3 runs to 15 residues.

This chain links TRBV5-4 with TRBJ2-6; possible D gene TRBD1, 6 bases. This CDR3 is 16 amino acids long. Trimming took 0 bases from V and 4 from J, leaving 11 bases between them. Germline V gives CDR1 SGHNT, CDR2 YYREEE (reference sequence). CDR3: CASSLAGASGANVLTF. CDR3 bases: TGTGCCAGCAGCTTGGCAGGGGCTTCGGGGGCCAACGTCCTGACTTTC.

The chain combines TRBV5-1 with TRBJ2-1; 9 nucleotides agree with TRBD1. Germline assignment: CDR1 SGHRS and CDR2 YFSETQ. The CDR3 length is 16 residues. The junction had 3 bases not matched to a gene; V was cut back by 0 bases and J by 2 bases. CDR3 loop: CASSLGGTGPYNEQFF. The CDR3 bases are TGCGCCAGCAGCTTGGGGGGGACAGGGCCCTACAATGAGCAGTTCTTC.

The V gene is TRBV5-1, the J gene TRBJ1-5; 7 positions match TRBD1. Germline trimming cut 4 bases from V and 5 bases from J; bases unmatched to any gene: 9. Germline V CDR1 and CDR2: SGHRS, YFSETQ. There are 15 residues in the CDR3. The CDR3 DNA follows: TGCGCCAGCAGCCCGACGACAGGGAGCTATCAGCCCCAGCATTTT. It translates to CASSPTTGSYQPQHF.

The CDR3 reads CASSFPGMNTEAFF. DNA for the CDR3: TGTGCCAGCAGTTTCCCCGGGATGAACACTGAAGCTTTCTTT. The chain carries TRBV28 and TRBJ1-1; D is undetermined. V gave up 3 bases and J gave up 0 bases, with 8 bases separating them. Germline V gene data show CDR1 as MDHEN and CDR2 as SYDVKM. The CDR3 extends over 14 amino acids.

The J gene is TRBJ2-5, the V gene TRBV9; TRBD1 is a possible D gene (6 bases). V dropped 4 bases and J dropped 0 bases, with 13 bases sitting between them. CDR3 length: 15 amino acids. Per germline, CDR1 SGDLS and CDR2 YYNGEE. CDR3 nucleotide sequence: TGTGCCAGCAGCCCCCGCTCAGGGGACCAAGAGACCCAGTACTTC. Amino acids: CASSPRSGDQETQYF.

The V call is TRBV5-4, the J call TRBJ2-2, with 9 bases matching TRBD2. V shed 2 bases, J shed 4 bases, and the junction held 9 bases outside the gene matches. CDR3 length: 17 amino acids. Germline loops: CDR1 SGHNT, CDR2 YYREEE (reference sequence). CDR3 in amino acids: CASSFELAGGRTGELFF. The DNA for the CDR3 is TGTGCCAGCAGCTTTGAACTGGCGGGGGGGCGCACCGGGGAGCTGTTTTTT.

A single count supports this clone. The V and J genes are TRBV9 and TRBJ2-3; tentatively, D is TRBD2 (5 bases). Per the germline V gene, CDR1 is SGDLS and CDR2 is YYNGEE. The CDR3 contains 16 residues. V was shortened by 0 bases and J by 5 bases, with 16 bases between the two germline ends. The CDR3 sequence is CASSVGPSTSLDTQYF. The DNA for the CDR3 is TGTGCCAGCAGCGTAGGCCCGTCCACTAGTTTAGATACGCAGTATTTT.

The chain carries TRBV7-9 and TRBJ2-7; 8 nucleotides agree with TRBD1. CDR1 is SEHNR and CDR2 is FQNEAQ in the germline V gene (reference sequence). V shed 6 bases and J 4 bases; nucleotides not matched to a gene: 8. The CDR3 is made up of 14 amino acids. CDR3 residues: CASRNSGGGYEQYF. CDR3 bases: TGTGCCAGCAGAAATTCAGGGGGCGGGTACGAGCAGTACTTC.

The rearrangement uses TRBV27 and TRBJ1-1; D may be TRBD1 (5 bases). The germline gives CDR1 MNHEY, CDR2 SMNVEV (reference sequence). The CDR3 length is 14 residues. V was clipped by 6 bases and J by 7 bases, with 18 bases between them. The CDR3, as DNA: TGTGCCAGCAGCGAACCATCCACTACAGGTGAAGCTTTCTTT. It translates to CASSEPSTTGEAFF.

This chain uses TRBV5-1 with TRBJ2-5; TRBD1 is a possible D gene (5 bases). V gave up 2 bases and J gave up 5 bases, with 13 bases separating them. The CDR3 contains 14 residues. Germline loops: CDR1 SGHRS, CDR2 YFSETQ. The CDR3 reads CASSFGAGIETQYF. DNA for the CDR3: TGCGCCAGCAGCTTTGGTGCAGGGATCGAGACCCAGTACTTC. The complete variable domain, with remaining parts taken from reference TRBV5-1 and TRBJ2-5, reads KAGVTQTPRYLIKTRGQQVTLSCSPISGHRSVSWYQQTPGQGLQFLFEYFSETQRNKGNFPGRFSGRQFSNSRSEMNVSTLELGDSALYLCASSFGAGIETQYFGPGTRLLVL.

V is TRBV28 and J is TRBJ1-6; D might be TRBD1 (5 bases). Germline CDR1 is MDHEN and CDR2 is SYDVKM. V gave up 5 bases and J gave up 11 bases, with 13 bases separating them. The length of the CDR3 is 13 residues. CDR3 nucleotides: TGTGCCAGCAGTACATACCGGGGGGCACCCCTCCACTTT. Its translation is CASSTYRGAPLHF.

The rearrangement uses TRBV5-8 and TRBJ1-6, with 8 nucleotides matching TRBD1. CDR1 and CDR2 (germline): SGHTS, YDEGEE. The CDR3 is 14 amino acids. The V and J ends lost 4 bases and 8 bases, in that order; junction bases with no gene match: 5. This CDR3 reads CASSGGQAYSPLHF. The CDR3 coding sequence is TGTGCCAGCAGCGGGGGACAGGCCTATTCACCCCTCCACTTT.

The chain is built from TRBV27 and TRBJ2-7, with D possibly matching TRBD1 (6 bases). This CDR3 contains 14 residues. V was shortened by 3 bases and J by 4 bases, with 13 bases between the two germline ends. Germline lookup yields CDR1 MNHEY and CDR2 SMNVEV (reference sequence). The CDR3 coding sequence is TGTGCCAGCAGTTTCTCAGGGGCGCAATACGAGCAGTACTTC. It encodes CASSFSGAQYEQYF.

The genes are TRBV30 and TRBJ1-1; 9 nucleotides match TRBD1. The CDR3 is made up of 12 amino acids. CDR1 is GTSNPN, CDR2 SVGIG, per germline (reference sequence). The V gene end was trimmed by 2 bases and the J gene end by 8 bases; junction bases not matched to a gene: 3. This CDR3 reads CAWSRTGDEAFF. For the CDR3, the DNA is TGTGCCTGGAGTCGGACAGGGGACGAAGCTTTCTTT.

This chain uses TRBV9 with TRBJ2-2; 12 bases line up with TRBD2. J was trimmed by 4 bases and V by 4 bases; bases with no gene match: 8. Germline loops: CDR1 SGDLS, CDR2 YYNGEE. This CDR3 contains 17 residues. The CDR3 here is CASSTLAGGHGTGELFF. CDR3 nucleotides: TGTGCCAGCAGCACTCTAGCGGGGGGGCACGGCACCGGGGAGCTGTTTTTT.

This clone was counted a single time. The genes are TRBV27 and TRBJ2-7; TRBD2 aligns across 9 bases. Germline V gene data show CDR1 as MNHEY and CDR2 as SMNVEV (reference sequence). The trim removed 0 bases at V and 7 bases at J, leaving 7 bases unmatched. This CDR3 comprises 15 residues. DNA of the CDR3: TGTGCCAGCAGTTTATCCGCTAGCGGGGCTTTGGAGCAGTACTTC. It translates to CASSLSASGALEQYF.

This rearrangement joins TRBV7-6 to TRBJ2-3; maybe TRBD2 (6 bases). The CDR3 is 12 residues long. V was shortened by 7 bases and J by 4 bases, with 9 bases between the two germline ends. CDR1 SGHVS and CDR2 FNYEAQ come from the germline V gene. The CDR3 DNA is TGTGCCAGCAAAGGAGGGGCAGATACGCAGTATTTT. Translating it yields CASKGGADTQYF.

The chain uses TRBV19 and TRBJ2-7, with 7 nucleotides matching TRBD1. The germline V gene encodes CDR1 LNHDA and CDR2 SQIVND (reference sequence). V lost 4 bases to trimming and J lost 11 bases; unmatched junction nucleotides: 11. CDR3 length equals 13 residues. This CDR3 is CASSTITGELKYF. In DNA form, the CDR3 reads TGTGCCAGTAGTACAATAACAGGGGAGTTAAAGTACTTC.

The chain uses TRBV7-3 and TRBJ2-2, with a weak D call TRBD1 (5 bases). The germline V and J ends were trimmed by 2 bases and 4 bases, with 8 bases remaining between them. CDR1 and CDR2 (germline): SGHTA, FQGTGA. The CDR3 loop spans 14 amino acids. The CDR3 DNA follows: TGTGCCAGCAGCTTAGACAGTACCACCGGGGAGCTGTTTTTT. Translated, it gives CASSLDSTTGELFF.

The CDR3 sequence is CASSPRTSGSYEQYF. In DNA, the CDR3 is TGTGCCAGCAGCCCAAGGACTAGCGGATCCTACGAGCAGTACTTC. The chain uses TRBV9 and TRBJ2-7; TRBD2 matches 10 bases. Trimming took 4 bases from V and 1 from J; bases not matched to a gene: 5. Germline-derived CDR1 and CDR2 are SGDLS and YYNGEE. This CDR3 has 15 amino acids.

This clone has just a few counts. In DNA form, the CDR3 reads TGCAGCGTGGGGCCGGGTAGATCTGGGGCCAACGTCCTGACTTTC. This encodes CSVGPGRSGANVLTF. The chain couples TRBV29-1 to TRBJ2-6, with D possibly being TRBD1 (5 bases). The V gene's germline CDR1 is SQVTM and CDR2 ANQGSEA. V lost 6 bases and J 1 base, leaving 13 bases between the germline ends. The CDR3 is made up of 15 amino acids.

This chain links TRBV2 with TRBJ2-2, with TRBD1 matching 9 bases. CDR1 is SNHLY and CDR2 is FYNNEI in the germline V gene. The CDR3 extends over 16 amino acids. V was pared by 7 bases and J by 2 bases, with 8 bases of the junction left unmatched. For the CDR3, the DNA is TGTGCCAGCACCAAGGACAGGGGAATTAACACCGGGGAGCTGTTTTTT. This translates into CASTKDRGINTGELFF.